This T cell receptor (beta chain) was identified in a study of OX40 agonist ivuxolimab in advanced cancers. Whole-study context: As their treatment, patients were administered ivuxolimab, an agonistic anti-OX40 (CD134) antibody.

No patient had autoimmune disease or received systemic immunosuppression. To note about this clone: Its antigen remains unidentified.

This table comes from immunoSEQ multiplex PCR, and its TCRdb copy is limited to in-frame clones, with some not included. The table lists about 110,000 clones, approximately 89% of them singletons. The ends were cut back, 3 bases at V and 1 base at J, with 12 bases in the middle. This CDR3 comprises 15 residues. Germline lookup yields CDR1 LNHDA and CDR2 SQIVND (reference sequence). Study results and limitations: Low clonal expansion, among the lowest seen, marked partial responders at 0.1-3.0 mg/kg.

The chain links TRBV19 to TRBJ1-1; no reliable D call. This TCR derives from an adult with an advanced solid tumor such as melanoma, head and neck, liver or kidney cancer. The sample was CD4+ or CD8+ T cells sorted from blood, taken in a trial of the OX40 agonist ivuxolimab. CDR3 in amino acids: CASSISLGANTEAFF. The CDR3 DNA follows: TGTGCCAGTAGTATCTCCTTGGGAGCGAACACTGAAGCTTTCTTT.